Listed below are T cell receptor beta chains from one sample, sequenced in a study of blood T cell repertoires in COVID-19. Libraries were prepared by immunoSEQ multiplex PCR; TCRdb keeps only in-frame clonotypes and omits some of them. The repertoire holds around 80,000 clones, with roughly 91% as singletons. The sequenced sample was peripheral blood. The receptors here all came from a man aged 55 to 70 with acute or convalescent COVID-19. The CDR3 runs from the conserved cysteine through the conserved F or W. D genes are given only for firm matches. Clone size is given for some rows only: seen once, a few or many times, or a class if the clone is expanded.

D gene: -
clone size: -
J gene: TRBJ1-6
V gene: TRBV14
CDR3 DNA: TGTGCCAGCAGCAAGGGGAGGACCCCCCCCCTCCACTTT
CDR3 protein: CASSKGRTPPLHF

D gene: TRBD1
clone size: once
J gene: TRBJ2-3
V gene: TRBV6-5
CDR3 DNA: TGTGCCACCAGGGACAGGGTAGAGGATACGCAGTATTTT
CDR3 protein: CATRDRVEDTQYF

D gene: -
clone size: -
J gene: TRBJ2-3
V gene: TRBV3-1/TRBV3-2
CDR3 DNA: TGTGCCAGCAGCCCAGGGGGGTCAGATACGCAGTATTTT
CDR3 protein: CASSPGGSDTQYF

D gene: TRBD1
clone size: -
J gene: TRBJ1-1
V gene: TRBV6-5
CDR3 DNA: TGTGCCAGCAGTTGGACAGGGAACACTGAAGCTTTCTTT
CDR3 protein: CASSWTGNTEAFF

D gene: TRBD2
clone size: -
J gene: TRBJ2-1
V gene: TRBV11-2
CDR3 DNA: TGTGCCAGCAGCTTGACTAGCGGGAGCTCCTACAATGAGCAGTTCTTC
CDR3 protein: CASSLTSGSSYNEQFF

D gene: -
clone size: -
J gene: TRBJ2-2
V gene: TRBV4-1
CDR3 DNA: TGCGCCAGCAGCCCTCCCTTAAGGGGGACGAACACCGGGGAGCTGTTTTTT
CDR3 protein: CASSPPLRGTNTGELFF

D gene: -
clone size: -
J gene: TRBJ2-7
V gene: TRBV18
CDR3 DNA: TGTGCCAGCTCCTTTGACACCTACGAGCAGTACTTC
CDR3 protein: CASSFDTYEQYF

D gene: -
clone size: -
J gene: TRBJ2-7
V gene: TRBV5-1
CDR3 DNA: TGCGCCAGCAGCTTGGTTGTCAGCCAAAGAGGTCCCTACGAGCAGTACTTC
CDR3 protein: CASSLVVSQRGPYEQYF

D gene: -
clone size: few
J gene: TRBJ1-1
V gene: TRBV10-1
CDR3 DNA: TGCGCCAGCAGTGGCAGGGTTGGGGGGACTGAAGCTTTCTTT
CDR3 protein: CASSGRVGGTEAFF

D gene: -
clone size: -
J gene: TRBJ1-2
V gene: TRBV29-1
CDR3 DNA: TGCAGCGTTGACCTAGAGTATCCAGGCTACACCTTC
CDR3 protein: CSVDLEYPGYTF

D gene: -
clone size: -
J gene: TRBJ1-1
V gene: TRBV24-1
CDR3 DNA: TGTGCCACCAGTGACAGACAATACACTGAAGCTTTCTTT
CDR3 protein: CATSDRQYTEAFF

D gene: TRBD1
clone size: -
J gene: TRBJ1-2
V gene: TRBV6-5
CDR3 DNA: TGTGCCAGCACGGACAGGGCTAGGGCTAACTATGGCTACACCTTC
CDR3 protein: CASTDRARANYGYTF

D gene: -
clone size: -
J gene: TRBJ2-5
V gene: TRBV7-3
CDR3 DNA: TGTGCCAGCAGCTTAACGTTTGGGCAGAAAGAGACCCAGTACTTC
CDR3 protein: CASSLTFGQKETQYF

D gene: TRBD2
clone size: -
J gene: TRBJ2-1
V gene: TRBV7-3
CDR3 DNA: TGTGCCAGCAGCCACAAGCGGGGGTTTTCCTACAATGAGCAGTTCTTC
CDR3 protein: CASSHKRGFSYNEQFF

D gene: TRBD2
clone size: -
J gene: TRBJ2-5
V gene: TRBV5-1
CDR3 DNA: TGCGCCAGCAGCTTGGACAGGACTAGTCTCCAAGAGACCCAGTACTTC
CDR3 protein: CASSLDRTSLQETQYF

D gene: -
clone size: -
J gene: TRBJ1-2
V gene: TRBV14
CDR3 DNA: TGTGCCAGCAGCCAAGTGGGCACCCTGGGCTACACCTTC
CDR3 protein: CASSQVGTLGYTF

D gene: TRBD2
clone size: -
J gene: TRBJ2-1
V gene: TRBV6-5
CDR3 DNA: TGTGCCAGTATCCGGGACTACAACAATGAGCAGTTCTTC
CDR3 protein: CASIRDYNNEQFF